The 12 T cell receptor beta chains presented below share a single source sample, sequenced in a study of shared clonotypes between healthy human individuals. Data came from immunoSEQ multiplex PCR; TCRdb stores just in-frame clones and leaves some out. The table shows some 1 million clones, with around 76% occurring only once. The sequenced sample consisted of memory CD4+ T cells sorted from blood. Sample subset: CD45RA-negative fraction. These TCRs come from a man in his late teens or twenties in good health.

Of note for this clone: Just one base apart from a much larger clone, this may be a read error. The CDR3 DNA is TGTGCCAGCAGCGTAGGGGGACAGAACACCGGGGAGCTGTTTTTT. This sequence encodes CASSVGGQNTGELFF. The chain has TRBV9 and TRBJ2-2, with D tentatively TRBD1 (6 bases). V was clipped by 0 bases and J by 1 base, with 7 bases between them. Germline lookup yields CDR1 SGDLS and CDR2 YYNGEE. The CDR3 runs 15 residues. The full variable domain, in which reference TRBV9 and TRBJ2-2 provide the parts outside the CDR3, is DSGVTQTPKHLITATGQRVTLRCSPRSGDLSVYWYQQSLDQGLQFLIQYYNGEERAKGNILERFSAQQFPDLHSELNLSSLELGDSALYFCASSVGGQNTGELFFGEGSRLTVL.

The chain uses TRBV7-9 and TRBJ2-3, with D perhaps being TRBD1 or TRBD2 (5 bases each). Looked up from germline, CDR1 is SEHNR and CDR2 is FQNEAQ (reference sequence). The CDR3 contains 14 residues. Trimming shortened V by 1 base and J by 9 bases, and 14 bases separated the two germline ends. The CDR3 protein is CASSLGSGQWTQYF. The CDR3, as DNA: TGTGCCAGCAGCTTAGGATCGGGGCAGTGGACGCAGTATTTT. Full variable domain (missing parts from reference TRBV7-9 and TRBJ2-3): DTGVSQNPRHKITKRGQNVTFRCDPISEHNRLYWYRQTLGQGPEFLTYFQNEAQLEKSRLLSDRFSAERPKGSFSTLEIQRTEQGDSAMYLCASSLGSGQWTQYFGPGTRLTVL.

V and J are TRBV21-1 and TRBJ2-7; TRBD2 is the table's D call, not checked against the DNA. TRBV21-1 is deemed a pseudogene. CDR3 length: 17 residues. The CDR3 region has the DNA TGTGCCAGCATCCCGGATGGGGGGGGCGCTTTACGGTACGAGCAGTACTTC. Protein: CASIPDGGGALRYEQYF.

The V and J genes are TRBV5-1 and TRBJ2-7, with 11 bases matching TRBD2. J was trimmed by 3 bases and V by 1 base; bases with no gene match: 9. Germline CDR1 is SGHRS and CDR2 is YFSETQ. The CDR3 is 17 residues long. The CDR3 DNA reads TGCGCCAGCAGCTTGATGACTAGCGGGATAATCGGCTACGAGCAGTACTTC. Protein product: CASSLMTSGIIGYEQYF.

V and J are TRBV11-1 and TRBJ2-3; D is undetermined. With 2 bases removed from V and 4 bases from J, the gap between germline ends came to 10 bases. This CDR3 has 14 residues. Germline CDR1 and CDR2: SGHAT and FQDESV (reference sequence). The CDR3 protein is CASSLWESADTQYF. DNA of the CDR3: TGTGCCAGCAGCTTATGGGAAAGCGCAGATACGCAGTATTTT.

In DNA form, the CDR3 reads TGTGCCAGCAGTCGCAACTCCCGACTTGAGCAGTTCTTC. Its translation is CASSRNSRLEQFF. This rearrangement joins TRBV7-9 to TRBJ2-1, with D unclear. V lost 6 bases to trimming and J lost 9 bases, with 15 bases between them. Germline V gives CDR1 SEHNR, CDR2 FQNEAQ (reference sequence). The CDR3 spans 13 residues.

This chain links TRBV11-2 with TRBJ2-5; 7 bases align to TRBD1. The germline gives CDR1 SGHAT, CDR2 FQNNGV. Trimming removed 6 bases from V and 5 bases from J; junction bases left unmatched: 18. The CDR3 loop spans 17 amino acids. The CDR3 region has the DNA TGTGCCAGCAGACCAACCCCGACAGGGCGGTTGTGGGAGACCCAGTACTTC. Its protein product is CASRPTPTGRLWETQYF. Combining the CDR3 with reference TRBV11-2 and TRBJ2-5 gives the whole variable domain EAGVAQSPRYKIIEKRQSVAFWCNPISGHATLYWYQQILGQGPKLLIQFQNNGVVDDSQLPKDRFSAERLKGVDSTLKIQPAKLEDSAVYLCASRPTPTGRLWETQYFGPGTRLLVL.

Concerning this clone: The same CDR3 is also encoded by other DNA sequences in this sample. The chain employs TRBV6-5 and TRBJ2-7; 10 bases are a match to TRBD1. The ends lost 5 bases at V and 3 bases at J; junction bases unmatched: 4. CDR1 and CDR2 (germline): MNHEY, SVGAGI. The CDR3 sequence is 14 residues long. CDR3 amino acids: CASSRRTGGYEQYF. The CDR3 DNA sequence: TGTGCCAGCAGTCGTCGGACAGGGGGCTACGAGCAGTACTTC.

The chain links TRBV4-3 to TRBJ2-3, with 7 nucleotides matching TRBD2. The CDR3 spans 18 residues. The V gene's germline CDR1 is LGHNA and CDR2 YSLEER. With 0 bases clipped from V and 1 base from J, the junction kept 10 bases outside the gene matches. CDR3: CASSQEPVGGRRTDTQYF. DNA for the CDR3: TGCGCCAGCAGCCAAGAACCCGTGGGCGGGAGACGCACAGATACGCAGTATTTT.

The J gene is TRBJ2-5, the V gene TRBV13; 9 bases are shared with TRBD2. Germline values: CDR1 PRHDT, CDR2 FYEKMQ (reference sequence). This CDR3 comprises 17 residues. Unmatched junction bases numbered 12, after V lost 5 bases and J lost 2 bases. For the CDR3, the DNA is TGTGCCAGCAGCCGCAAACTTGGGGCGGGAGGGCAAGAGACCCAGTACTTC. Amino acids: CASSRKLGAGGQETQYF.

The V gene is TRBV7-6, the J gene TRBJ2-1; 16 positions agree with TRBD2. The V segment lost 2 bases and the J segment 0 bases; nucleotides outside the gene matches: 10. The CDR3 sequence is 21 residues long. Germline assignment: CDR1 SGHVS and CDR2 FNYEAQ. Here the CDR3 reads CASSLTLGLAGGPASYNEQFF. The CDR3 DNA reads TGTGCCAGCAGCTTAACCTTGGGACTAGCGGGGGGGCCTGCCTCCTACAATGAGCAGTTCTTC.

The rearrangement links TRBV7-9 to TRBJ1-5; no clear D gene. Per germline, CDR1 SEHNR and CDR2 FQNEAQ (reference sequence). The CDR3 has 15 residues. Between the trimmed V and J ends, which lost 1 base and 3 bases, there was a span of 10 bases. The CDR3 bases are TGTGCCAGCAGCTTAGGCGGCGGCTACAATCAGCCCCAGCATTTT. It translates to CASSLGGGYNQPQHF.